These 3 T cell receptor beta chains came from one sample sequenced in a study of blood T cells in healthy people across ages. Then a second PCR, running about 7 to 11 cycles, was carried out with a sample-barcoded 5' primer and a J-beta primer mix. TCRdb independently ran MiXCR on the 5' RACE reads; one entry per CDR3 protein. The profile shows 1.2 million to 1.5 million distinct CDR3 sequences, approximately 38% of them singletons. The sequencing input was blood. The receptors stem from a woman aged 18-29 years in good health.

The chain couples TRBV6-6 to TRBJ2-4; 8 bases match TRBD1. The CDR3 contains 17 residues. After removal of 0 bases from V and 0 bases from J, the junction contained 4 bases not matched to a gene. From germline, CDR1 is MNHNY and CDR2 SVGAGI (reference sequence). CDR3 coding DNA: TGTGCCAGCAGTTACTCGACGGGACAGGTAGCCAAAAACATTCAGTACTTC. Protein sequence: CASSYSTGQVAKNIQYF.

This clonotype was detected a few times. The rearrangement links TRBV7-2 to TRBJ2-7, with 7 bases identical to TRBD1. Germline CDR1 and CDR2: SGHTA and FQGNSA. V lost 1 base, J lost 3 bases, and 6 bases stayed unmatched. The CDR3 is made up of 15 amino acids. CDR3 DNA: TGTGCCAGCAGCTTAGGGGGGACAGCTAACTACGAGCAGTACTTC. It translates to CASSLGGTANYEQYF.

There are a few counts of this clonotype. The chain joins TRBV6-1 to TRBJ2-1; D is possibly TRBD1 (6 bases). There are 13 residues in the CDR3. The V end was cut by 3 bases, the J end by 15 bases, with 18 bases between. CDR1 and CDR2 from the germline V gene are MNHNS and SASEGT. CDR3 protein: CASSEGLGASRFF. The CDR3 DNA follows: TGTGCCAGCAGTGAGGGGTTGGGGGCAAGTAGGTTCTTC.